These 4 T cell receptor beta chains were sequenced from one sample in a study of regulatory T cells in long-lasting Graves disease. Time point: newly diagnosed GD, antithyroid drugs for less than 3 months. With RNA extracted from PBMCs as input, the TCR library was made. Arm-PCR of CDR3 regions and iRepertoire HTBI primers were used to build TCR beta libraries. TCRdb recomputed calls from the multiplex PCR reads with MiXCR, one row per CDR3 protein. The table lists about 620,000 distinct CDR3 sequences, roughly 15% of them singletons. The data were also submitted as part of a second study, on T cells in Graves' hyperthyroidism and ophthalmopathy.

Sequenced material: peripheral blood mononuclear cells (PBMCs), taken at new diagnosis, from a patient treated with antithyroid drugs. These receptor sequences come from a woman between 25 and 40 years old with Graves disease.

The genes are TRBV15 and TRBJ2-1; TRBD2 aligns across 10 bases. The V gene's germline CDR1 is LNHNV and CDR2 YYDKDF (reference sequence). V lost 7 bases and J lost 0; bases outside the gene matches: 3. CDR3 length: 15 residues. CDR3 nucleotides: TGTGCCACCACCGCTAGCGGGAGCTCCTACAATGAGCAGTTCTTC. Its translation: CATTASGSSYNEQFF.

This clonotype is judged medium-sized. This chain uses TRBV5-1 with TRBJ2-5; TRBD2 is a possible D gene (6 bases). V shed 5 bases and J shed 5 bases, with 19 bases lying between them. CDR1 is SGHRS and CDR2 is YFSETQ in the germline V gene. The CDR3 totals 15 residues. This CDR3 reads CASSPSAGSGETQYF. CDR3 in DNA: TGCGCCAGCAGTCCTTCTGCGGGGAGTGGGGAGACCCAGTACTTC.

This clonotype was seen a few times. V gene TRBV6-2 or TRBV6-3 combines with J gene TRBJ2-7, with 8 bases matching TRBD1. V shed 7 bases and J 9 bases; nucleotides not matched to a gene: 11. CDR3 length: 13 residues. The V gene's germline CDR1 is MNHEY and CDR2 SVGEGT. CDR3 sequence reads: CASNIGAGGAQYF. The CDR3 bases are TGTGCCAGCAATATCGGGGCAGGGGGCGCGCAGTACTTC.

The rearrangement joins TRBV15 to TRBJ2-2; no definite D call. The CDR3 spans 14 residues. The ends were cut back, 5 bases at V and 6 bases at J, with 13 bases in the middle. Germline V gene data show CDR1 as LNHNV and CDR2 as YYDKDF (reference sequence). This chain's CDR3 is CATSRVATAGELFF. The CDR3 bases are TGTGCCACCAGCCGAGTGGCCACCGCCGGGGAGCTGTTTTTT. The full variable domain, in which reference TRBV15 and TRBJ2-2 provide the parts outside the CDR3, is DAMVIQNPRYQVTQFGKPVTLSCSQTLNHNVMYWYQQKSSQAPKLLFHYYDKDFNNEADTPDNFQSRRPNTSFCFLDIRSPGLGDTAMYLCATSRVATAGELFFGEGSRLTVL.